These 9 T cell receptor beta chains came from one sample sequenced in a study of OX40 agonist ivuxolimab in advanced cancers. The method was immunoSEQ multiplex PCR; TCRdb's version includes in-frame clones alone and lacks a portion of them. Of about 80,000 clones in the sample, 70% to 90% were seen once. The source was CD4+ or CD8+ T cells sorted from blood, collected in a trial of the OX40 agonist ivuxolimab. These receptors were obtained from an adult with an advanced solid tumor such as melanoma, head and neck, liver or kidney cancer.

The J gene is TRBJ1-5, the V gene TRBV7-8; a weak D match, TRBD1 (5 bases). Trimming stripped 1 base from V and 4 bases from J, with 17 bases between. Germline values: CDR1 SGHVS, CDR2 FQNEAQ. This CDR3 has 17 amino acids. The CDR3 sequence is CASSLGGGTERNQPQHF. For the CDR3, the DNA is TGTGCCAGCAGCTTAGGGGGGGGAACAGAAAGAAATCAGCCCCAGCATTTT.

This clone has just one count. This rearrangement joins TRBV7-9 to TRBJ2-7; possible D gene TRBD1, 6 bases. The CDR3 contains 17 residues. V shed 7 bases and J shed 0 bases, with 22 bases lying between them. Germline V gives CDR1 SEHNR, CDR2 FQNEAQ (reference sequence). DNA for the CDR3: TGTGCCAGCAAACCAAATGGGACATTCATTTCCTCCTACGAGCAGTACTTC. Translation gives CASKPNGTFISSYEQYF.

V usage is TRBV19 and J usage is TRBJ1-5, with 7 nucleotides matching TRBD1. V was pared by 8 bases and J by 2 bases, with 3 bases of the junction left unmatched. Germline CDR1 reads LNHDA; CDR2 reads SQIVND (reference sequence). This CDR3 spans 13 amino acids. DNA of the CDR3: TGTGCCAGTCAAGACAGGGGCAATCAGCCCCAGCATTTT. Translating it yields CASQDRGNQPQHF.

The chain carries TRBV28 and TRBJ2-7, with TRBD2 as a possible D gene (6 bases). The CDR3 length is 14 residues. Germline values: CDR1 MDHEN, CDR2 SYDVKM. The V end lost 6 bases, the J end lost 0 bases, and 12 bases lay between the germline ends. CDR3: CASRRRGSSYEQYF. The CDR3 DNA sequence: TGTGCCAGCAGGCGGCGGGGCAGCTCCTACGAGCAGTACTTC.

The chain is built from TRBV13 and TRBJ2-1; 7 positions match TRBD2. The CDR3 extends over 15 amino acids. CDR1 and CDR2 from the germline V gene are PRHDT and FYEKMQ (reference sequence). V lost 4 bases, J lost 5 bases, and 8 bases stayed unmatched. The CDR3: CASSYRLASHNEQFF. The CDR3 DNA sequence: TGTGCCAGCAGCTACCGACTAGCTAGCCACAATGAGCAGTTCTTC.

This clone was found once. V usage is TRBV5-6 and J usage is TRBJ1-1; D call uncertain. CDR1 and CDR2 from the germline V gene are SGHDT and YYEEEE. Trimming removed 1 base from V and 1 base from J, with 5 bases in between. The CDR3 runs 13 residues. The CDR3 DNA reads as TGTGCCAGCAGCTTGAAGCGGAACACTGAAGCTTTCTTT. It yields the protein CASSLKRNTEAFF. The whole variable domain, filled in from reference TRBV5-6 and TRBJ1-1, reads DAGVTQSPTHLIKTRGQQVTLRCSPKSGHDTVSWYQQALGQGPQFIFQYYEEEERQRGNFPDRFSGHQFPNYSSELNVNALLLGDSALYLCASSLKRNTEAFFGQGTRLTVV.

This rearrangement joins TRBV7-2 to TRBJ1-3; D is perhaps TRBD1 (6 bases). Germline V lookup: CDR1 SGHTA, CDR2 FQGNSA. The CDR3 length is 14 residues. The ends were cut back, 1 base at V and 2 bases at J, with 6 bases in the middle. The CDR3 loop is CASSLGTAGNTIYF. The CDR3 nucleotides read TGTGCCAGCAGCTTAGGGACAGCTGGAAACACCATATATTTT.

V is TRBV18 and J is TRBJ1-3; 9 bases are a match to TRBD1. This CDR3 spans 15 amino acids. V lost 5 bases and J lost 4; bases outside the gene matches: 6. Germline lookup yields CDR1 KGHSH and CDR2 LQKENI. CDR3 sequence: CASSSQGARGNTIYF. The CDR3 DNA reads TGTGCCAGCTCATCACAGGGGGCGCGAGGAAACACCATATATTTT. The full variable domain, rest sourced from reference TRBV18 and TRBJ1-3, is NAGVMQNPRHLVRRRGQEARLRCSPMKGHSHVYWYRQLPEEGLKFMVYLQKENIIDESGMPKERFSAEFPKEGPSILRIQQVVRGDSAAYFCASSSQGARGNTIYFGEGSWLTVV.

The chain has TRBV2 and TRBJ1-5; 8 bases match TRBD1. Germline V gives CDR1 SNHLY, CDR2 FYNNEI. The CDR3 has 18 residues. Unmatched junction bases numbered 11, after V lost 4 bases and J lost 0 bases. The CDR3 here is CASSGVRTGRISNQPQHF. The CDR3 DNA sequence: TGTGCCAGCAGTGGTGTTAGGACAGGGCGTATTAGCAATCAGCCCCAGCATTTT.